The 21 T cell receptor beta chains listed next were all sequenced from one sample in a study of cytomegalovirus exposure and HLA in healthy donors. Amplification used 60 Vbeta primers and 13 Jbeta primers. Assay: immunoSEQ multiplex PCR; the TCRdb copy retains only in-frame clones and omits some. The sample contains fewer than 120,000 clones, 76% of which appear only once. Sequencing used PBMCs. The receptors originated from a man between 25 and 39 years old in good health and CMV-seropositive.

As DNA, the CDR3 is TGTGCCAGCAGCCCCACCGGGACAGGGGGTGAAAAACTGTTTTTT. Translation: CASSPTGTGGEKLFF. The V gene is TRBV28, the J gene TRBJ1-4, with 11 positions matching TRBD1. Germline V lookup: CDR1 MDHEN, CDR2 SYDVKM. The CDR3 length is 15 residues. V shed 6 bases, J shed 7 bases, and the junction held 7 bases outside the gene matches.

V gene TRBV7-3 combines with J gene TRBJ2-7, with D possibly TRBD1 on 5 matching bases. The CDR3 totals 14 residues. V was trimmed by 4 bases and J by 0 bases, leaving 10 bases between them. CDR1 is SGHTA and CDR2 is FQGTGA in the germline V gene. CDR3 protein: CASSSRQHSYEQYF. CDR3 nucleotide sequence: TGTGCCAGCAGCTCCAGACAGCACTCCTACGAGCAGTACTTC.

This clone occurred once. Germline and junction disagree at one end, which may indicate a read error. The genes are TRBV28 and TRBJ1-1; 9 bases map to TRBD1. The CDR3 loop spans 15 amino acids. CDR1 MDHEN and CDR2 SYDVKM come from the germline V gene. CDR3 bases: TGTGCCAGCAGTTGGACAGGGGAATTAGAGAGTGAATCTTTCTTT. As protein: CASSWTGELESESFF.

The chain links TRBV27 to TRBJ2-1, with TRBD1 identical over 7 bases. From germline, CDR1 is MNHEY and CDR2 SMNVEV (reference sequence). V lost 7 bases, J lost 5 bases, and 8 bases stayed unmatched. This CDR3 spans 14 amino acids. CDR3 protein: CASNNRGFDNEQFF. The CDR3 DNA sequence: TGTGCCAGCAATAACAGGGGTTTCGACAATGAGCAGTTCTTC.

This rearrangement joins TRBV15 to TRBJ2-5; 12 bases map to TRBD2. The J call may be wrong; the DNA end is better matched by TRBJ2-7. Looked up from germline, CDR1 is LNHNV and CDR2 is YYDKDF (reference sequence). The CDR3 has 16 residues. Here the CDR3 reads CATSRKLAGGTYEQYF. As DNA, the CDR3 is TGTGCCACCAGCAGAAAACTAGCGGGGGGCACCTACGAGCAGTACTTC.

The chain uses TRBV4-2 and TRBJ1-4, with 9 bases identical to TRBD1. CDR3 length equals 17 residues. Germline assignment: CDR1 LGHNA and CDR2 YNFKEQ. The V and J ends lost 3 bases and 10 bases, in that order; junction bases with no gene match: 15. The CDR3 DNA reads as TGTGCCAGCAGCCATAACACAGGGGGCGCGGGGGTTGGAAAACTGTTTTTT. This sequence encodes CASSHNTGGAGVGKLFF.

The genes are TRBV7-9 and TRBJ2-7, with 10 bases matching TRBD2. The germline V gene encodes CDR1 SEHNR and CDR2 FQNEAQ (reference sequence). The CDR3 totals 14 residues. V shed 2 bases, J shed 4 bases, and the junction held 2 bases outside the gene matches. The CDR3 DNA follows: TGTGCCAGCAGCTTACTAGCGGGGGTTTACGAGCAGTACTTC. This gives the protein CASSLLAGVYEQYF.

The chain uses TRBV27 and TRBJ1-1; no reliable D call. This CDR3 spans 14 amino acids. V was trimmed by 0 bases and J by 0 bases, leaving 5 bases between them. Germline V lookup: CDR1 MNHEY, CDR2 SMNVEV (reference sequence). The CDR3 reads CASSLSSMNTEAFF. The CDR3 DNA is TGTGCCAGCAGTTTATCGTCAATGAACACTGAAGCTTTCTTT.

The chain couples TRBV5-1 to TRBJ2-7; 13 bases agree with TRBD2. This CDR3 has 15 amino acids. Germline V gene sequence: CDR1 SGHRS, CDR2 YFSETQ. V gave up 4 bases and J gave up 4 bases; unmatched junction bases: 5. DNA of the CDR3: TGCGCCAGCAGCCACACTAGCGGGGGGGTATACGAGCAGTACTTC. Residues: CASSHTSGGVYEQYF.

The V gene is TRBV19, the J gene TRBJ1-1; D is unclear. The CDR3 covers 14 residues. From germline, CDR1 is LNHDA and CDR2 SQIVND (reference sequence). Trimming removed 1 base from V and 2 bases from J, with 8 bases in between. In DNA, the CDR3 is TGTGCCAGTAGTATAGTCGGGGAAAACACTGAAGCTTTCTTT. Translation gives CASSIVGENTEAFF. Complete variable domain (other parts from reference TRBV19 and TRBJ1-1): DGGITQSPKYLFRKEGQNVTLSCEQNLNHDAMYWYRQDPGQGLRLIYYSQIVNDFQKGDIAEGYSVSREKKESFPLTVTSAQKNPTAFYLCASSIVGENTEAFFGQGTRLTVV.

This chain links TRBV9 with TRBJ2-5; 10 bases align to TRBD2. CDR1 and CDR2 from the germline V gene are SGDLS and YYNGEE. The trim removed 3 bases at V and 2 bases at J, leaving 7 bases unmatched. This CDR3 spans 16 amino acids. The CDR3, as DNA: TGTGCCAGCAGCGCACGCCTAGCGGGGGCTCAAGAGACCCAGTACTTC. It yields the protein CASSARLAGAQETQYF.

This clone is a singleton in its sample. V is TRBV6-1 and J is TRBJ2-5; TRBD2 is a possible D gene (6 bases). Trimming left V 3 bases short and J 5 bases short, with 16 bases between. Germline V CDR1 and CDR2: MNHNS, SASEGT. CDR3 length equals 15 residues. CDR3 residues: CASSDWGGAVETQYF. The CDR3 bases are TGTGCCAGCAGTGACTGGGGCGGGGCGGTGGAGACCCAGTACTTC.

The chain couples TRBV7-6 to TRBJ1-4; 8 nucleotides match TRBD1. Trimming removed 3 bases from V and 3 bases from J; junction bases left unmatched: 3. Germline V gene lookup returns CDR1 SGHVS and CDR2 FNYEAQ. CDR3 length: 15 amino acids. Here the CDR3 DNA reads TGTGCCAGCAGCTTGCAGGGGGCTTCTAATGAAAAACTGTTTTTT. Protein: CASSLQGASNEKLFF.

This clone was seen more than once but under ten times. For the CDR3, the DNA is TGTGCCAGCAGCTTCGGGGGGGGATACACAGATACGCAGTATTTT. Translation gives CASSFGGGYTDTQYF. V usage is TRBV5-4 and J usage is TRBJ2-3; 8 bases align to TRBD2. Germline V gene sequence: CDR1 SGHNT, CDR2 YYREEE (reference sequence). The ends lost 2 bases at V and 2 bases at J; junction bases unmatched: 4. The CDR3 runs to 15 residues.

This clone appeared once. The rearrangement joins TRBV10-1 to TRBJ2-7, with 13 positions matching TRBD2. J was trimmed by 3 bases and V by 9 bases; bases with no gene match: 5. This CDR3 has 14 amino acids. CDR1 WNHNN and CDR2 SYGVQD come from the germline V gene (reference sequence). The CDR3 loop is CASGLAGAVYEQYF. The DNA for the CDR3 is TGCGCCAGTGGACTAGCGGGGGCTGTCTACGAGCAGTACTTC.

This clone was seen a handful of times. The chain joins TRBV25-1 to TRBJ1-4; 8 bases fit TRBD1. This CDR3 is built from 15 residues. The germline V gene encodes CDR1 MGHDK and CDR2 SYGVNS. The J segment lost 8 bases and the V segment lost 7 bases, leaving 12 bases of the junction unmatched. This CDR3 reads CASTPPGQEVEKLFF. In DNA, the CDR3 is TGTGCCAGCACCCCTCCGGGACAGGAGGTGGAAAAACTGTTTTTT.

The V call is TRBV18, the J call TRBJ1-1; perhaps TRBD1 as D (5 bases). CDR1 and CDR2 from the germline V gene are KGHSH and LQKENI. This CDR3 has 14 residues. Trimming removed 3 bases at V and 8 bases at J, with 16 bases between. CDR3 in DNA: TGTGCCAGCTCACCCTGGGGCAGGGTCAGAGAAGCTTTCTTT. As protein: CASSPWGRVREAFF.

The sample holds one count of this clone. J is TRBJ2-1 and V is TRBV9; the match to TRBD2 covers 9 bases. The V and J ends lost 3 bases and 0 bases, in that order; junction bases with no gene match: 13. The CDR3 spans 19 residues. Germline CDR1 reads SGDLS; CDR2 reads YYNGEE. Here the CDR3 DNA reads TGTGCCAGCAGCGCCCCAGCTAGCGGGGATTACAGCTCCTACAATGAGCAGTTCTTC. It translates to CASSAPASGDYSSYNEQFF.

This clone was picked up a small number of times. This sequence joins TRBV7-8 and TRBJ1-2; D might be TRBD1 (5 bases). The CDR3 is made up of 13 amino acids. Germline V CDR1 and CDR2: SGHVS, FQNEAQ. The V end was cut by 5 bases, the J end by 3 bases, with 10 bases between. The CDR3 reads CASSEQGYYGYTF. Written as DNA, the CDR3 is TGTGCCAGCAGCGAGCAGGGCTACTATGGCTACACCTTC.

J is TRBJ2-1 and V is TRBV4-3; 8 bases align to TRBD1. V gave up 0 bases and J gave up 6 bases; unmatched junction bases: 10. The CDR3 spans 17 residues. Germline CDR1 and CDR2: LGHNA and YSLEER. CDR3 sequence (DNA): TGCGCCAGCAGCCAAGAAACCAGGGGGCAGCCGGGCAATGAGCAGTTCTTC. Its translation is CASSQETRGQPGNEQFF.

CDR3 region: CASSQVTVNTEAFF. The CDR3 bases are TGCGCCAGCAGCCAAGTAACAGTTAACACTGAAGCTTTCTTT. The V call is TRBV4-1, the J call TRBJ1-1; no clear D. The V gene lost 1 base and the J gene lost 2 bases, with 8 bases spanning the gap. The CDR3 runs 14 residues. CDR1 is MGHRA, CDR2 YSYEKL, per germline.